Listed below are T cell receptor beta chains from one sample, sequenced in a study of blood T cell repertoires in COVID-19. The protocol was immunoSEQ multiplex PCR, while the TCRdb copy is restricted to in-frame clones and leaves out a portion. The sample yields fewer than 250,000 clones, approximately 81% seen once. The sequenced sample consisted of peripheral blood. The receptors originated from a woman of 80 years or more with COVID-19, enrolled during active disease. Each CDR3 is given with its conserved first and last residue. Fields, in order: V gene, clone size, J gene, D gene, CDR3 protein, CDR3 DNA. D genes are given only for firm matches. Size is stated for part of the rows, as once, few or many counts, or as a class when the clone is expanded.

TRBV5-6	.	TRBJ1-1	.	CASSPRGIGTKAFF	TGTGCCAGCAGCCCACGGGGAATTGGCACTAAAGCTTTCTTT
TRBV10-3	.	TRBJ1-2	.	CAISGQGGYGYTF	TGTGCCATCAGTGGGCAGGGTGGCTATGGCTACACCTTC
TRBV5-8	.	TRBJ1-4	TRBD1	CASSLDRGQTNEKLFF	TGTGCCAGCAGCTTGGACAGGGGGCAGACTAATGAAAAACTGTTTTTT
TRBV7-2	.	TRBJ2-1	.	CASSLSSSYNEQFF	TGTGCCAGCAGCTTGAGTAGCTCCTACAATGAGCAGTTCTTC
TRBV19	.	TRBJ1-2	.	CASSSPGNYGYTF	TGTGCCAGTAGCAGTCCGGGGAACTATGGCTACACCTTC
TRBV6-5	.	TRBJ1-4	.	CASRREWGKNEKLFF	TGTGCCAGCAGACGGGAGTGGGGTAAAAATGAAAAACTGTTTTTT
TRBV5-4	.	TRBJ2-5	.	CASSFGLTQETQYF	TGTGCCAGCAGCTTCGGACTCACCCAAGAGACCCAGTACTTC
TRBV3-1/TRBV3-2	.	TRBJ1-1	.	CASSHSQGIRQAFF	TGTGCCAGCAGCCATAGCCAGGGGATCCGCCAAGCTTTCTTT
TRBV24-1	few	TRBJ2-7	TRBD1	CATSEAGQGYEQYF	TGTGCCACCAGTGAGGCGGGACAGGGCTACGAGCAGTACTTC
TRBV28	.	TRBJ1-2	.	CASSIAREMNGYTF	TGTGCCAGCAGCATAGCCCGGGAGATGAATGGCTACACCTTC
TRBV11-2	.	TRBJ1-4	.	CASTLGGGEKLFF	TGTGCCAGCACCCTCGGGGGAGGGGAAAAACTGTTTTTT
TRBV3-1/TRBV3-2	.	TRBJ2-1	.	CASSQGPGAGGFEQFF	TGTGCCAGCAGCCAAGGTCCGGGAGCAGGGGGTTTTGAGCAGTTCTTC
TRBV3-1/TRBV3-2	.	TRBJ1-2	.	CASTRGGPHGYTF	TGTGCCAGCACCCGCGGGGGGCCGCATGGCTACACCTTC
TRBV11-2	.	TRBJ1-1	TRBD1	CASSFGQGAFF	TGTGCCAGCAGCTTCGGACAGGGAGCTTTCTTT
TRBV5-1	.	TRBJ1-1	TRBD1	CASGRQGGNTEAFF	TGCGCCAGCGGCCGACAGGGGGGGAACACTGAAGCTTTCTTT
TRBV19	.	TRBJ1-6	.	CASSTRKAGRNSPLHF	TGTGCCAGTAGTACCCGAAAGGCAGGTCGGAATTCACCCCTCCACTTT
TRBV30	.	TRBJ2-3	TRBD2	CAWSLTSGGTDTQYF	TGTGCCTGGAGTTTGACTAGCGGAGGCACAGATACGCAGTATTTT
TRBV7-9	.	TRBJ2-7	TRBD2	CASSPGLAGGGRYEQYF	TGTGCCAGCAGCCCCGGACTAGCGGGGGGCGGCCGTTACGAGCAGTACTTC
TRBV11-3	.	TRBJ1-5	TRBD1	CASSLDFGQGDGYSNQPQHF	TGTGCCAGCAGCTTAGACTTTGGACAGGGAGATGGGTATAGCAATCAGCCCCAGCATTTT
TRBV29-1	.	TRBJ2-1	TRBD2	CSVEAGGGHNEQFF	TGCAGCGTTGAGGCCGGGGGGGGCCACAATGAGCAGTTCTTC
TRBV13	.	TRBJ1-1	.	CASSPRGGTEAFF	TGTGCCAGCAGCCCGCGCGGGGGAACTGAAGCTTTCTTT
TRBV28	.	TRBJ2-3	TRBD1	CASTMTGGGDTQYF	TGTGCCAGCACCATGACAGGGGGCGGAGATACGCAGTATTTT
TRBV4-1	few	TRBJ2-3	TRBD2	CASSQGSVLTSGGRDTQYF	TGCGCCAGCAGCCAAGGGTCAGTTTTGACTAGCGGGGGGAGAGATACGCAGTATTTT
TRBV21-1	.	TRBJ1-6	.	CASSKVRTANSPLHF	TGTGCCAGCAGCAAAGTGCGGACAGCCAATTCACCCCTCCACTTT
TRBV6-6	few	TRBJ1-5	.	CASRPDSTNQPQHF	TGTGCCAGCAGGCCCGACAGTACCAATCAGCCCCAGCATTTT
TRBV2	.	TRBJ2-5	.	CASSFDTLQETQYF	TGTGCCAGCAGTTTCGACACCCTCCAAGAGACCCAGTACTTC
TRBV6-2/TRBV6-3	.	TRBJ2-4	TRBD2	CASSYSTLANIQYF	TGTGCCAGCAGTTACTCGACACTAGCGAACATTCAGTACTTC
TRBV2	.	TRBJ2-2	TRBD2	CASRRREDTGELFF	TGTGCCAGCAGACGGCGGGAGGACACCGGGGAGCTGTTTTTT
TRBV3-1/TRBV3-2	once	TRBJ2-3	TRBD2	CASSQDLGLAGARSFDTQYF	TGTGCCAGCAGCCAAGATCTTGGACTAGCGGGGGCCCGCTCCTTCGATACGCAGTATTTT
TRBV9	.	TRBJ2-3	.	CASSPTSTDTQYF	TGTGCCAGCAGCCCAACTAGCACAGATACGCAGTATTTT
TRBV28	.	TRBJ1-5	TRBD1	CASSWDRDVVRHF	TGTGCCAGCAGTTGGGACAGGGATGTGGTCCGACATTTT
TRBV5-4	.	TRBJ2-6	TRBD1	CASSSADRGLYGANVLTF	TGTGCCAGCAGCTCAGCGGACAGGGGGCTGTATGGGGCCAACGTCCTGACTTTC
TRBV6-1	few	TRBJ1-5	TRBD1	CASSETGGGQPQHF	TGTGCCAGCAGTGAGACAGGGGGTGGGCAGCCCCAGCATTTT
TRBV5-1	.	TRBJ1-1	.	CASSYRRLTGEAFF	TGCGCCAGCAGCTACCGACGGTTAACAGGTGAAGCTTTCTTT
TRBV11-2	.	TRBJ2-3	.	CASSRWALSTDTQYF	TGTGCCAGCAGCCGCTGGGCCCTGAGCACAGATACGCAGTATTTT
TRBV5-1	.	TRBJ1-4	.	CASSSIGTANEKLFF	TGCGCCAGCAGCTCCATTGGGACTGCCAATGAAAAACTGTTTTTT
TRBV4-1	.	TRBJ2-1	TRBD2	CASSQASGGTYNEQFF	TGCGCCAGCAGCCAAGCGAGCGGGGGGACCTACAATGAGCAGTTCTTC
TRBV19	.	TRBJ1-2	.	CATEEEIIGYTF	TGTGCCACCGAAGAGGAGATAATAGGCTACACCTTC
TRBV19	.	TRBJ2-2	.	CASSGGTANTGELFF	TGTGCCAGTAGTGGGGGGACAGCGAACACCGGGGAGCTGTTTTTT
TRBV2	.	TRBJ2-2	TRBD1	CASNRGQGANTGELFF	TGTGCCAGCAACCGGGGACAGGGGGCGAACACCGGGGAGCTGTTTTTT
TRBV7-2	.	TRBJ1-1	.	CASSSARVEAFF	TGTGCCAGCAGCTCCGCGAGGGTTGAAGCTTTCTTT
TRBV5-1	.	TRBJ2-7	.	CASSPYEDYEQYF	TGCGCCAGCAGCCCCTATGAAGACTACGAGCAGTACTTC
TRBV19	.	TRBJ2-1	TRBD1	CASSPTRQGPYNEQFF	TGTGCCAGTAGTCCTACAAGACAGGGGCCCTACAATGAGCAGTTCTTC
TRBV28	.	TRBJ1-2	TRBD1	CASIATGVDGYTF	TGTGCCAGCATTGCTACAGGGGTAGATGGCTACACCTTC
TRBV10-1	.	TRBJ2-2	.	CASSESTKAGELFF	TGCGCCAGCAGTGAGTCGACTAAGGCCGGGGAGCTGTTTTTT
TRBV5-1	.	TRBJ1-1	.	CASSLGGPMNTEAFF	TGCGCCAGCAGCTTGGGGGGGCCCATGAACACTGAAGCTTTCTTT
TRBV5-1	.	TRBJ2-1	TRBD1	CASSRRTGTLNEQFF	TGCGCCAGCAGCCGGAGGACAGGGACCCTCAATGAGCAGTTCTTC
TRBV19	once	TRBJ1-2	.	CASRIGGYGYTF	TGTGCCAGTAGGATCGGGGGCTATGGCTACACCTTC
TRBV2	.	TRBJ1-1	TRBD1	CASSRDRGRGMNTEAFF	TGTGCCAGCAGTCGGGACAGGGGGCGCGGTATGAACACTGAAGCTTTCTTT
TRBV10-3	once	TRBJ1-5	.	CATQGSGSSNQPQHF	TGTGCCACCCAGGGGTCTGGTTCCAGCAATCAGCCCCAGCATTTT
TRBV5-1	.	TRBJ1-5	.	CASSLDGGNQPQHF	TGCGCCAGCAGCTTGGATGGGGGGAATCAGCCCCAGCATTTT
TRBV19	.	TRBJ2-3	TRBD1	CASSSTNRGSGSATDTQYF	TGTGCCAGTAGTAGCACGAACAGGGGGTCCGGGTCGGCCACAGATACGCAGTATTTT
TRBV19	.	TRBJ2-1	.	CASSTRHPYNEQFF	TGTGCCAGTAGTACTCGACACCCCTACAATGAGCAGTTCTTC
TRBV18	.	TRBJ1-2	TRBD1	CASSQGGSIYGYTF	TGTGCCAGCTCACAAGGGGGCAGTATTTATGGCTACACCTTC